These 16 T cell receptor beta chains came from one sample sequenced in a study of T cell changes during pregnancy in multiple sclerosis. Assay used: immunoSEQ multiplex PCR; TCRdb lists only in-frame clones, some missing. The data show about 69,000 clones, with approximately 92% seen just once and roughly 2.1% held by the top ten. Specimen: peripheral blood, collected in the third trimester of pregnancy. All receptors derive from a female donor in good health, enrolled as a control in a pregnancy study.

This clone was seen a handful of times. The chain joins TRBV2 to TRBJ2-6; D is undetermined. The germline CDR1 and CDR2 sequences are SNHLY and FYNNEI. The V end was cut by 3 bases, the J end by 7 bases, with 7 bases between. The CDR3 extends over 13 amino acids. CDR3 region: CASSDGRANVLTF. The CDR3 nucleotides read TGTGCCAGCAGTGACGGTCGTGCCAACGTCCTGACTTTC.

CDR3 residues: CASSQDAQGSGANVLTF. For the CDR3, the DNA is TGCGCCAGCAGCCAAGATGCCCAGGGCTCTGGGGCCAACGTCCTGACTTTC. This chain uses TRBV4-3 with TRBJ2-6; D may be TRBD1 (5 bases). CDR1 LGHNA and CDR2 YSLEER come from the germline V gene. V lost 0 bases, J lost 0 bases, and 9 bases lay in between. CDR3 length: 17 amino acids.

The rearrangement joins TRBV5-1 to TRBJ2-5; unclear D gene. V lost 0 bases and J 3 bases, leaving 6 bases between the germline ends. Germline lookup yields CDR1 SGHRS and CDR2 YFSETQ. The CDR3 is 13 amino acids. CDR3: CASSLGSEETQYF. For the CDR3, the DNA is TGCGCCAGCAGCTTGGGATCAGAAGAGACCCAGTACTTC.

The rearrangement joins TRBV11-1 to TRBJ2-3; D is perhaps TRBD2 (6 bases). The CDR3 is 13 residues long. In germline, CDR1 is SGHAT, CDR2 FQDESV (reference sequence). V was cut by 1 base and J by 6 bases, with 8 bases left in between. The chain's CDR3 is CASSLVGGDTQYF. CDR3 sequence (DNA): TGTGCCAGCAGCTTAGTGGGAGGCGATACGCAGTATTTT.

This clone appeared once. The V gene is TRBV7-2, the J gene TRBJ2-3, with no clear D. Germline V gene sequence: CDR1 SGHTA, CDR2 FQGNSA. The V and J ends lost 5 bases and 0 bases respectively, with 9 bases between them. The CDR3 extends over 14 amino acids. CDR3 nucleotide sequence: TGTGCCAGCAGCGCCCAGACTAGCACAGATACGCAGTATTTT. Its translation is CASSAQTSTDTQYF.

The rearrangement uses TRBV11-3 and TRBJ2-7; no clear D gene. Looked up from germline, CDR1 is SGHNT and CDR2 is YENEEA. V was clipped by 2 bases and J by 1 base, with 6 bases between them. This CDR3 is 13 amino acids long. CDR3 in amino acids: CASSLIGSYEQYF. Here the CDR3 DNA reads TGTGCCAGCAGCTTAATCGGGTCCTACGAGCAGTACTTC.

The chain couples TRBV11-1 to TRBJ2-5; TRBD2 is a possible D gene (6 bases). The CDR3 runs 13 residues. Trimming shortened V by 3 bases and J by 5 bases, and 10 bases separated the two germline ends. Per the germline V gene, CDR1 is SGHAT and CDR2 is FQDESV (reference sequence). The CDR3 nucleotides are TGTGCCAGCAGCTTTGGGACTCAGGAGACCCAGTACTTC. Translating gives CASSFGTQETQYF.

This chain joins TRBV7-2 and TRBJ2-3; TRBD1 aligns across 7 bases. Losses at the gene ends were 1 base for V and 4 bases for J; bases not matched to a gene: 2. The CDR3 length is 14 residues. From germline, CDR1 is SGHTA and CDR2 FQGNSA. CDR3: CASSLGQGADTQYF. The DNA of the CDR3 is TGTGCCAGCAGCTTAGGACAGGGTGCAGATACGCAGTATTTT.

The chain couples TRBV19 to TRBJ2-7, with D hard to call. Trimming cost V 3 bases and J 1 base, with 10 bases left between them. The CDR3 sequence is 14 residues long. In germline, CDR1 is LNHDA, CDR2 SQIVND (reference sequence). For the CDR3, the DNA is TGTGCCAGTAGTATGTCGCCCGGTTCCTACGAGCAGTACTTC. This translates into CASSMSPGSYEQYF.

V is TRBV7-9 and J is TRBJ2-3, with TRBD2 identical over 8 bases. Per germline, CDR1 SEHNR and CDR2 FQNEAQ (reference sequence). This CDR3 region has 17 residues. The V segment lost 6 bases and the J segment 2 bases; nucleotides outside the gene matches: 13. In nucleotides, the CDR3 is TGTGCCAGCAGTCCTCTTCGGAGAGCGGGAGTCACAGATACGCAGTATTTT. It encodes CASSPLRRAGVTDTQYF.

The chain has TRBV6-7 and TRBJ1-1; no firm D call. TRBV6-7 is an open reading frame, and its role is uncertain. The CDR3 runs 15 residues. Deletions cut 6 bases from V and 1 base from J, with 15 bases between. CDR3: CASSPRAAGNTEAFF. In DNA, the CDR3 is TGTGCCAGCAGCCCACGAGCCGCCGGGAACACTGAAGCTTTCTTT.

This clone is a singleton in its sample. The chain combines TRBV2 with TRBJ2-3, with D perhaps TRBD2 (5 bases). Germline CDR1 reads SNHLY; CDR2 reads FYNNEI. This CDR3 is built from 12 residues. Trimming took 5 bases from V and 14 from J, leaving 17 bases between them. CDR3 DNA: TGTGCCAGCAGTCGCGGGCCGGAGATCTGGTATTTT. This gives the protein CASSRGPEIWYF.

The chain is built from TRBV19 and TRBJ2-1; D gene unclear. This CDR3 has 15 amino acids. Germline assignment: CDR1 LNHDA and CDR2 SQIVND (reference sequence). V lost 3 bases, J lost 8 bases, and 17 bases lay in between. The CDR3 reads CASSMWSTLSDEQFF. DNA of the CDR3: TGTGCCAGTAGTATGTGGTCCACCTTATCGGATGAGCAGTTCTTC.

The V and J genes are TRBV11-2 and TRBJ1-1, with 7 bases identical to TRBD1. The CDR3 is 17 amino acids. The germline CDR1 and CDR2 sequences are SGHAT and FQNNGV. The V gene end was trimmed by 5 bases and the J gene end by 1 base; junction bases not matched to a gene: 13. CDR3 sequence: CASSQPGQNLTNTEAFF. The DNA of the CDR3 is TGTGCCAGCAGCCAGCCGGGACAGAATCTGACGAACACTGAAGCTTTCTTT.

The chain is built from TRBV5-1 and TRBJ2-2; tentative D call: TRBD2 (6 bases). Looked up from germline, CDR1 is SGHRS and CDR2 is YFSETQ. The CDR3 consists of 15 residues. V gave up 7 bases and J gave up 3 bases, with 16 bases separating them. The CDR3 here is CASRPGGRDTGELFF. The CDR3, as DNA: TGCGCCAGCCGTCCCGGGGGTAGAGACACCGGGGAGCTGTTTTTT.

The genes are TRBV5-1 and TRBJ2-5; TRBD1 is a possible D gene (6 bases). V was pared by 0 bases and J by 5 bases, with 11 bases between. Germline V lookup: CDR1 SGHRS, CDR2 YFSETQ. This CDR3 has 14 amino acids. Here the CDR3 reads CASSLGGRMETQYF. CDR3 coding DNA: TGCGCCAGCAGCTTGGGGGGGCGGATGGAGACCCAGTACTTC. The full variable domain, its missing parts supplied by reference TRBV5-1 and TRBJ2-5, is KAGVTQTPRYLIKTRGQQVTLSCSPISGHRSVSWYQQTPGQGLQFLFEYFSETQRNKGNFPGRFSGRQFSNSRSEMNVSTLELGDSALYLCASSLGGRMETQYFGPGTRLLVL.